The clone carrying this T cell receptor beta chain was found a few times. Its antigen is unknown. The sample is drawn from a study of T cells after yellow fever vaccination. Study-level points and caveats: Reappearing after the booster were most of the clones from primary vaccination (less than 98% CD4, about 88% CD8). A limited proportion of clonotypes was detected within both the CD4 and CD8 compartments.

MiXCR was run by TCRdb on the 5' RACE reads, yielding one entry per CDR3 protein. Here the sample spans around 250,000 distinct CDR3 sequences, 6.9% being singletons. V was shortened by 0 bases and J by 2 bases, with 8 bases between the two germline ends. Germline V gene data show CDR1 as DFQATT and CDR2 as SNEGSKA (reference sequence). This CDR3 has 13 residues. The chain links TRBV20-1 to TRBJ2-7; D might be TRBD2 (6 bases). The input for sequencing was CD4+ T cells sorted from PBMCs, taken 15 days after the yellow fever booster vaccination. This receptor was obtained from a man aged 25-45 years who received the YFV17D yellow fever vaccine. The CDR3 sequence is CSARDGRTYEQYF. DNA of the CDR3: TGCAGTGCTAGAGACGGGAGAACCTACGAGCAGTACTTC.